What follows are 7 T cell receptor beta chains derived from one specimen sequenced in a study of cytomegalovirus exposure and HLA in healthy donors. The primer mix had 60 Vbeta and 13 Jbeta primers. Data came from immunoSEQ multiplex PCR; TCRdb stores just in-frame clones and leaves some out. The repertoire has 100,000 to 150,000 clones, 60% to 75% of them found once; the top ten carry roughly 6%. The specimen sequenced was PBMCs. These TCRs come from a woman between 50 and 59 years old in good health and CMV-seropositive.

This chain joins TRBV10-3 and TRBJ2-7; 8 bases match TRBD1. Per germline, CDR1 ENHRY and CDR2 SYGVKD. The length of the CDR3 is 12 residues. Trimming removed 6 bases from V and 6 bases from J; junction bases left unmatched: 4. The CDR3 bases are TGTGCCATCAGAGGACAGGGTGCCGAGCAGTACTTC. This translates into CAIRGQGAEQYF.

V is TRBV2 and J is TRBJ1-6, with 7 positions matching TRBD1. Germline values: CDR1 SNHLY, CDR2 FYNNEI. J was trimmed by 9 bases and V by 8 bases; bases with no gene match: 7. The CDR3 contains 13 residues. The CDR3 loop reads CASRGQAGSPLHF. CDR3 in DNA: TGTGCCAGCCGCGGACAGGCGGGTTCACCCCTCCACTTT.

J is TRBJ1-1 and V is TRBV4-2; D gene ambiguous. The CDR3 has 17 residues. Germline loops: CDR1 LGHNA, CDR2 YNFKEQ. Trimming removed 1 base from V and 3 bases from J, with 18 bases in between. This chain's CDR3 is CASSQGRLSLADTEAFF. In nucleotides, the CDR3 is TGTGCCAGCAGCCAAGGGCGCCTTTCGTTAGCCGACACTGAAGCTTTCTTT.

In its sample, this clone was seen a few times. J is TRBJ1-1 and V is TRBV11-1, with D maybe TRBD1 (6 bases). The germline gives CDR1 SGHAT, CDR2 FQDESV (reference sequence). V was pared by 3 bases and J by 5 bases, with 7 bases between. CDR3 size: 12 residues. The DNA of the CDR3 is TGTGCCAGCAGCTTCCAGGGGACTGAAGCTTTCTTT. This codes for CASSFQGTEAFF.

The V gene is TRBV1, the J gene TRBJ2-7; the table's D call, TRBD2, has no DNA check behind it. TRBV1 counts as a pseudogene. The CDR3 is 17 amino acids. The DNA for the CDR3 is TGCACCAGCAGCCAAGTCTGGGGGGGGAGACTCTCCTACGAGCAGTACTTC. It yields the protein CTSSQVWGGRLSYEQYF.

V gene TRBV5-1 combines with J gene TRBJ1-6; perhaps TRBD1 as D (5 bases). The CDR3 has 17 amino acids. CDR1 SGHRS and CDR2 YFSETQ come from the germline V gene. Trimming stripped 4 bases from V and 6 bases from J, with 20 bases between. The CDR3 DNA follows: TGCGCCAGCAGCGTCGGACCGTCGGGACTTTCTAATTCACCCCTCCACTTT. Its protein is CASSVGPSGLSNSPLHF.

V usage is TRBV29-1 and J usage is TRBJ2-2, with 7 bases matching TRBD2. CDR1 is SQVTM and CDR2 is ANQGSEA in the germline V gene. This CDR3 is built from 13 residues. V lost 6 bases and J lost 6; bases outside the gene matches: 7. The CDR3 spells CSVRGEGSGELFF. The CDR3 nucleotides are TGCAGCGTCCGGGGGGAGGGATCCGGGGAGCTGTTTTTT.